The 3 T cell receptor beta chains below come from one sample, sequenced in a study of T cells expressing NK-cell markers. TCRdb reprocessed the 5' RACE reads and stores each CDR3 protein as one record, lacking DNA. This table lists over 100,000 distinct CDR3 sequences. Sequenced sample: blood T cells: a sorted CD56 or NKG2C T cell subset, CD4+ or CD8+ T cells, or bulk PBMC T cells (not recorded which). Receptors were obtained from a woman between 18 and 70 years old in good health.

CDR3 region: CASSVGEVGEQYF. The rearrangement links TRBV7-6 to TRBJ2-7. From germline, CDR1 is SGHVS and CDR2 FNYEAQ. The CDR3 is made up of 13 amino acids. The whole variable domain, filled in from reference TRBV7-6 and TRBJ2-7, reads GAGVSQSPRYKVTKRGQDVALRCDPISGHVSLYWYRQALGQGPEFLTYFNYEAQQDKSGLPNDRFSAERPEGSISTLTIQRTEQRDSAMYRCASSVGEVGEQYFGPGTRLTVT.

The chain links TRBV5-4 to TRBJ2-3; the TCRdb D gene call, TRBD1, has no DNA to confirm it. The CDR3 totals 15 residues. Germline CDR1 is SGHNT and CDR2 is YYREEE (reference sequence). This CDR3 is CASSFIAGGQDTQYF.

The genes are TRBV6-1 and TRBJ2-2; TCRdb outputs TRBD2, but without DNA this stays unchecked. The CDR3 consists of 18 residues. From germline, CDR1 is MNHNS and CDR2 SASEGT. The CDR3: CASSTFGLAPQRTGELFF.